This TCR beta chain came from a study of cytomegalovirus exposure and HLA in healthy donors (dated by TCRdb to about 2017). Regarding the research as a whole: An earlier analysis of 550 to 700 of the donors reported 276 Gb of sequence data and some 120 million unique TCR beta sequences from around 200 million T cells. Donor age, sex, ethnicity and CMV serostatus were collected together with the repertoire data. The study combined high-throughput TCR immunosequencing, statistical association of individual TCRs with disease status, and machine learning to predict cytomegalovirus infection status. Several DR-DQ haplotypes were treated as single units for association and clustering because of strong linkage in the cohort. In the later analysis, no new phenotypic data were used to find candidate immune exposures; instead, reliance was placed on TCR beta sequences and their occurrence across donors. HLA typing covered class I and class II loci at four-digit resolution. The study aimed to test whether signatures of past pathogen exposure could be identified by cataloging public T cell receptors. An earlier analysis of some 500 of the donors applied high-throughput TCR beta sequencing to assess whether each TCR beta V gene segment acted as functional or pseudogenic. Among 398 genotyped donors of the cohort, an average of approximately 240,000 unique TCR beta nucleotide sequences was sequenced per donor, of which approximately 19% were non-productive. All discovery cohort repertoires had been generated using a single sequencing platform. To study patterns of TCR occurrence, a later analysis re-analyzed previously published TCR beta repertoires from several hundred donors and added high-resolution HLA genotyping. The number of donors typed differed by locus, with 629-630 for A, B, C, DRB1 and DQB1, 522 for DQA1, approximately 580 for DPA1, and around 450 for DPB1. Besides the first cohort of 550 to 750 subjects, a separate validation cohort made up of over 100 different subjects was used. The T cell repertoires of roughly 660 subjects were profiled by immunosequencing and related to cytomegalovirus serostatus. A later genetic analysis used genome-wide SNP genotypes for about 55% of the 666 donors, treating that subset as a discovery cohort. Roughly 290 gigabases of sequencing data and around 85 million unique TCR sequences made up an early release that covered roughly 670 HLA-typed donors. Of the 300 to 500 genotyped donors, 65% to 90% were placed in the genetic ancestry cluster associated with self-reported Caucasian donors.

The research as a whole found: Several of the top co-occurrence clusters appeared to be linked to parvovirus B19, influenza, CMV and Epstein-Barr virus, according to a later analysis. A further reported finding was that TCR beta sequences accurately predicted the HLA-A and HLA-B alleles for most subjects in the first cohort. For the cohort, immune exposure information was limited to CMV serostatus. In this cohort, only TCR beta chains were sequenced, and detectable features were limited by the absence of alpha or paired-chain data. The authors suggested that the approach could potentially be generalized to other disease states and immunological phenotypes. A group of highly shared sequence variants was considered likely to be a technical artifact of the sequencing pipeline. The classifier was reported to diagnose cytomegalovirus status with high specificity and sensitivity in both the original and validation cohorts. Most TCR sequences were observed very rarely across donors, whereas some public TCRs were present in many individuals. In vitro tests confirmed that a few of the cytomegalovirus-associated TCR beta chains recognize cytomegalovirus antigens. Linkage disequilibrium might explain the correlated functional status among segregating V segments, but an unknown experimental factor could not be excluded. In a later analysis, the rate of TCR association differed among HLA loci, with DRB1 alleles having the most associated TCRs and HLA-C alleles having the fewest. A later genetic analysis reported fewer N-insertions in productive TCRs among donors in an Asian-associated ancestry cluster than the roughly 720-donor mean. Strong co-occurrence of HLA alleles, especially DR and DQ, made assigning TCR associations to individual alleles difficult. A later analysis found that most CMV-associated TCR beta chains appeared HLA-restricted, with HLA associations seemingly driven largely by CMV exposure. In a later analysis, HLA-associated TCR beta chains showed more clonal expansion and lower generation probabilities than non-associated chains that were equally common. Because HLA typing was missing for some donors at each locus, association tests included only the typed subset. An association between a missense DCLRE1C variant and V-gene and J-gene trimming of TCR beta chains was found in a later genetic analysis and replicated in an independent cohort. Because counts were too low, under 20 rarely observed V segments, including chromosome 9 orphons, were left out of the earlier analysis of some 640 of the donors. The study listed 150 to 200 TCR beta chains as associated with cytomegalovirus. In an earlier analysis of fewer than 750 of the donors, most TCR beta V segments were observed in productive rearrangements about 87% or about 30% of the time, broadly matching IMGT annotations. Some IMGT-functional V segments, including TRBV6-2 and TRBV6-3, could not be distinguished by the 87-base-pair reads and were therefore excluded. A later analysis associated 16,951 TCR beta sequences with specific HLA alleles at a false discovery rate of 0.05. Sequencing depth was assumed to be roughly uniform across donors in the presence/absence analyses, though that assumption may not hold.

The cohort was made up of several hundred healthy bone marrow donors. All cohort members were sampled while nominally healthy, although unrecorded immune exposures were likely present. The donor tested CMV seropositive, placing the donor among the 289 seropositive members of the cohort. Every donor gave a peripheral blood sample, and the peripheral blood mononuclear cells from that sample were used for TCR beta sequencing. The Qiagen DNeasy Blood Extraction Kit was used to extract genomic DNA from the blood cell samples. V is trimmed back by 5 bases and J by 3 bases, and the junction contains 15 bases that no gene match accounts for. The CDR3 numbers 17 residues from cysteine through phenylalanine. Only the CDR3 DNA is retained, 51 bases long and in frame from the first base. From a lookup of the germline V gene (reference sequence), CDR1 and CDR2 are PRHDT and FYEKMQ. Library method: the immunoSEQ multiplex PCR assay. For the multiplex PCR, a mixture combining 60 forward primers for TCR Vbeta segments and 13 reverse primers for TCR Jbeta segments was used. The CDR3 region of rearranged TCR beta genes was amplified from genomic DNA with a multiplex PCR assay. The amplified TCR beta libraries were sequenced on the Illumina HiSeq System as 87-base-pair reads. Per the source publication's procedure: A later analysis tallied 75 million to 85 million unique TCR beta chains across the 700 or so repertoires, and some 10 million of those chains were shared by two or more donors. To remove PCR and sequencing errors, raw reads were error-corrected and collapsed into unique sequences using a nearest-neighbor algorithm that merged closely related sequences. CDR3 sequences were aligned to IMGT reference sequences to assign V, D and J gene segments. For a sequence to be retained, at least a six-nucleotide match to both a V gene segment and a J gene segment was required. A rearrangement counted as productive if the CDR3 had no stop codons and remained in frame with V and J, and every other rearrangement counted as non-productive. CDR3 was defined according to IMGT convention as the region running from the second conserved V-encoded cysteine to the conserved J-encoded phenylalanine. The earlier analysis of some 600 of the donors excluded sequences that lacked an unambiguous match to a single V gene segment. In an earlier analysis of almost 600 of the donors, a V segment was called functional when productive rearrangements were above 56.7%, and segregating when the standard deviation between donors exceeded 5%. A statistical classification framework was developed to diagnose cytomegalovirus status using the catalog of TCR beta chain sequences. In a later analysis, TCR nucleotide sequences were compared against IMGT/GENE-DB human TR gene sequences so that V and J genes could be assigned. Using the TCRdist pipeline, a later analysis assigned CDR3 sequences along with most-parsimonious VDJ recombination scenarios. A later analysis defined each TCR beta chain by its CDR3 amino acid sequence plus V-gene family, and excluded reads lacking a unique V-gene family. A later analysis removed roughly 590 highly shared, low-generation-probability nucleotide sequences to deal with suspected cross-contamination and a sequencing artifact. In a later analysis, a clonal expansion index for each public chain was calculated from normalized within-repertoire ranks of inferred template counts. Generation probabilities in a later analysis came from a VDJ recombination model fitted to out-of-frame rearrangements, and those results were checked against IGoR. In a later analysis, TCR-TCR, TCR-HLA and TCR-CMV co-occurrence was scored with hypergeometric tests, and a repertoire-size bias correction was applied to TCR pairs. A later analysis estimated false discovery rates by permuting HLA or CMV assignments 20 times. In a later analysis, co-occurring TCRs were grouped using DBSCAN, with TCRdist sequence similarity added in when clustering inside HLA-allele-positive subsets. Co-occurrence clustering excluded repertoires with fewer than 30,000 or more than 120,000 public chains, plus five with anomalous nucleotide sharing. TCRdb obtained this table from immuneACCESS and retained in-frame rearrangements with V and J assigned. These tables miss some clones; where compared with another copy, unresolved V genes account for less than half of the shortfall, and the remainder is unexplained. V and J calls and clone size are those listed in that table; D and trimming were worked out from the DNA. In all, the sample holds about 130,000 clones, and roughly 78% of those were seen once. The biggest ten clones account for 4.2% of the sample.

Only a few counts were recorded for this clone. Its antigen target is currently unknown. Base qualities were left out, and no much larger clone turns up one base away. This chain is built from TRBV13 and TRBJ1-2, with TRBD1 matching 7 junction bases. Sequencing was performed on PBMCs. The receptor comes from a man between 50 and 59 years old in good health and CMV-seropositive. CDR3 sequence: CASSPRQGKDRDYGYTF. The DNA is as follows: TGTGCCAGCAGCCCACGACAGGGTAAGGACCGTGACTATGGCTACACCTTC.